This TCR beta chain came from a study of regulatory T cells in long-lasting Graves disease. Construction of the TCR beta libraries employed iRepertoire HTBI primers in conjunction with Arm-PCR of CDR3 regions. Via MiXCR, TCRdb re-called the multiplex PCR reads, giving one row per CDR3 protein. Seen here are roughly 420,000 distinct CDR3 sequences, 15% to 20% observed once, and the top ten hold approximately 11%. This clonotype has just one count. Antigen: not known. Regarding the study as a whole: More public clonotypes were shared by persistent patients (about 3,000) than by new patients (fewer than 1,000).

Described time point: newly diagnosed GD, antithyroid drugs for less than 3 months. Isolated PBMC RNA provided the starting material for the TCR library. Per the germline V gene, CDR1 is SEHNR and CDR2 is FQNEAQ (reference sequence). CDR3 length: 14 residues. V was clipped by 8 bases and J by 8 bases; unmatched bases: 11. The same sample was also used in a study of T cells in Graves' hyperthyroidism and ophthalmopathy. That paper adds: Patients aged 18 to 65 had newly diagnosed hyperthyroidism that had lasted under 2 months. An initial round of RT-PCR targeting the TCR CDR3 relied on the HTBI primer set.

This TCR was sampled from a woman in her twenties or thirties with Graves disease. The sequences come from peripheral blood mononuclear cells (PBMCs), collected at new diagnosis, from a patient treated with antithyroid drugs. The chain uses TRBV7-9 and TRBJ2-1; 8 bases are shared with TRBD2. CDR3 protein: CASLKAGGGYEQFF. In nucleotides, the CDR3 is TGTGCCAGCCTTAAAGCGGGCGGGGGGTATGAGCAGTTCTTC.